One sample yielded the 30 T cell receptor beta chains listed below, sequenced in a study of T-cell memory formation after mild COVID-19 (dated by TCRdb to the early 2020s). Libraries were constructed by 5' RACE. Sequencing was performed on an Illumina NovaSeq 6000. TCRdb handled the public reads itself, with Q25 trimming in fastp and clone calling in MiXCR, and kept productive beta chains. Merged by CDR3 protein, the rows form single entries marked with the most common genes and DNA. The sample contains about 88,000 distinct CDR3 sequences, more than 20% of them found a single time. The ten largest clonotypes hold roughly 39% of the sample. The sample consisted of PBMCs or a T cell subset sorted from them (not recorded which). All receptors come from a young man who had mild COVID-19 (a few samples of this study predate the infection). The sample titles of this study are shuffled in the database, so cell type and time point are left out; the donor was told from shared clones.

The V and J genes are TRBV6-5 and TRBJ1-2; 9 positions match TRBD1. Germline CDR1 MNHEY, CDR2 SVGAGI. After removal of 8 bases from V and 2 bases from J, the junction contained 12 bases not matched to a gene. The CDR3 contains 16 residues. CDR3 sequence (DNA): TGTGCCAGCGCCACGGCGCGGGACAGGGTAAACTATGGCTACACCTTC. Protein sequence: CASATARDRVNYGYTF.

This clonotype was detected a few times. The CDR3 carries no conserved terminal phenylalanine or tryptophan, so it likely arises from a read error. No DNA is shown, since the ends of the CDR3 on it are uncertain; the CDR3 is the one TCRdb lists. V is TRBV29-1 and J is TRBJ2-1; the table's D call TRBD1 went unverified against the DNA. The CDR3 length equals 12 residues, ends included. Germline V CDR1 and CDR2: SQVTM, ANQGSEA. The CDR3 reads CSALRQDGFLRL.

V is TRBV19 and J is TRBJ1-6; TRBD1 might be the D (5 bases). The CDR3 contains 14 residues. Germline V gene lookup returns CDR1 LNHDA and CDR2 SQIVND (reference sequence). Trimming stripped 7 bases from V and 7 bases from J, with 14 bases between. This CDR3 is CASKTQGGNSPLHF. As DNA, the CDR3 is TGTGCCAGTAAGACGCAGGGAGGGAATTCACCCCTCCACTTT.

This clonotype was found many times. The chain links TRBV7-2 to TRBJ1-5; possible D gene TRBD1, 6 bases. This CDR3 comprises 14 residues. Germline V gene data show CDR1 as SGHTA and CDR2 as FQGNSA. V lost 4 bases to trimming and J lost 4 bases, with 11 bases between them. The CDR3 DNA is TGTGCCAGCAGCTCCAGGGGATGGAATCAGCCCCAGCATTTT. Translating gives CASSSRGWNQPQHF.

The chain joins TRBV20-1 to TRBJ2-2, with 9 bases matching TRBD1. Germline lookup yields CDR1 DFQATT and CDR2 SNEGSKA (reference sequence). V was pared by 6 bases and J by 7 bases, with 12 bases of the junction left unmatched. CDR3 length: 15 residues. CDR3 sequence (DNA): TGCAGTGCGACGACAGGGGGAGAATGGATCGGGGAGCTGTTTTTT. Its protein is CSATTGGEWIGELFF.

The gene calls are TRBV29-1 and TRBJ1-2; TRBD1 agrees at 7 bases. Looked up from germline, CDR1 is SQVTM and CDR2 is ANQGSEA. The CDR3 spans 11 residues. The CDR3 sequence is CKGQDVYGYTF. The DNA of the CDR3 is TGCAAAGGACAGGACGTCTATGGCTACACCTTC. The whole variable domain, remainder taken from reference TRBV29-1 and TRBJ1-2, is SAVISQKPSRDICQRGTSLTIQCQVDSQVTMMFWYRQQPGQSLTLIATANQGSEATYESGFVIDKFPISRPNLTFSTLTVSNMSPEDSSIYLCKGQDVYGYTFGSGTRLTVV.

The chain recombines TRBV5-1 with TRBJ1-5, with 7 bases matching TRBD1. The junction had 7 bases not matched to a gene; V was cut back by 4 bases and J by 6 bases. Germline loops: CDR1 SGHRS, CDR2 YFSETQ. The length of the CDR3 is 14 residues. CDR3 sequence (DNA): TGCGCCAGCAGCCTAGACAGGGCGGGTCAGCCCCAGCATTTT. Amino acids: CASSLDRAGQPQHF.

The J gene is TRBJ2-1, the V gene TRBV12-3 or TRBV12-4; 11 nucleotides align to TRBD2. CDR3 size: 14 residues. Trimming at V came to 8 bases and at J to 4 bases, leaving 4 bases not matched to a gene. Here the CDR3 reads CASLRLAGYNEQFF. For the CDR3, the DNA is TGTGCCAGCCTACGACTAGCGGGGTACAATGAGCAGTTCTTC.

The rearrangement uses TRBV5-5 and TRBJ2-7; TRBD2 agrees at 7 bases. Germline V gene sequence: CDR1 SGHKS, CDR2 YYEKEE (reference sequence). The CDR3 runs 14 residues. Losses at the gene ends were 4 bases for V and 5 bases for J; bases not matched to a gene: 9. CDR3 DNA: TGTGCCAGCAGCCGGCCCCGGGGGGTCGACGAGCAGTACTTC. Protein: CASSRPRGVDEQYF. Looking up the rest from reference TRBV5-5 and TRBJ2-7 gives the full variable domain: DAGVTQSPTHLIKTRGQQVTLRCSPISGHKSVSWYQQVLGQGPQFIFQYYEKEERGRGNFPDRFSARQFPNYSSELNVNALLLGDSALYLCASSRPRGVDEQYFGPGTRLTVT.

V is TRBV11-2 and J is TRBJ2-3; D ambiguous. The CDR3 extends over 14 amino acids. Germline-derived CDR1 and CDR2 are SGHAT and FQNNGV. V was clipped by 0 bases and J by 5 bases, with 9 bases between them. DNA of the CDR3: TGTGCCAGCAGCTTAGATCTTTTAGGAGATACGCAGTATTTT. Translating it yields CASSLDLLGDTQYF.

This clonotype has a handful of counts. The chain carries TRBV7-9 and TRBJ2-7; weak D call: TRBD2 (5 bases). This CDR3 has 14 amino acids. CDR1 is SEHNR and CDR2 is FQNEAQ in the germline V gene (reference sequence). Trimming cost V 1 base and J 5 bases, with 12 bases left between them. In nucleotides, the CDR3 is TGTGCCAGCAGCTTAGGAGCAGCAGCGGACGAGCAGTACGTC. Its protein is CASSLGAAADEQYV.

The CDR3 DNA is TGTGCCAGCAGCGCCCCCCTTCATGTTTTCAGGGATATAGATACGCAGTATTTT. Its protein is CASSAPLHVFRDIDTQYF. This rearrangement joins TRBV9 to TRBJ2-3; the D gene is possibly TRBD1 (5 bases). The CDR3 contains 18 residues. The V end was cut by 3 bases, the J end by 5 bases, with 25 bases between. Looked up from germline, CDR1 is SGDLS and CDR2 is YYNGEE.

The chain carries TRBV4-3 and TRBJ1-6; 7 positions agree with TRBD1. Germline V CDR1 and CDR2: LGHNA, YSLEER. The CDR3 has 16 amino acids. V lost 5 bases to trimming and J lost 8 bases; unmatched junction nucleotides: 12. The CDR3 reads CASSGTAVREYSPLHF. In DNA form, the CDR3 reads TGCGCCAGCAGCGGGACAGCCGTTAGGGAGTATTCACCCCTCCACTTT.

The rearrangement joins TRBV29-1 to TRBJ2-4, with a weak D call TRBD2 (6 bases). CDR1 SQVTM and CDR2 ANQGSEA come from the germline V gene. Trimming cost V 6 bases and J 7 bases, with 10 bases left between them. The CDR3 loop spans 11 amino acids. The CDR3 coding sequence is TGCAGCGTCCATCGGGGGAACATTCAGTACTTC. As protein: CSVHRGNIQYF.

V is TRBV12-3 or TRBV12-4 and J is TRBJ1-1, with D maybe TRBD1 (5 bases). There are 14 residues in the CDR3. With 5 bases removed from V and 1 base from J, the gap between germline ends came to 11 bases. This CDR3 reads CASSATARNTEAFF. Written as DNA, the CDR3 is TGTGCCAGCAGTGCGACAGCTAGGAACACTGAAGCTTTCTTT.

J is TRBJ2-5 and V is TRBV5-1, with D possibly TRBD2 on 6 matching bases. This CDR3 has 14 residues. The germline V gene has CDR1 SGHRS and CDR2 YFSETQ. V lost 0 bases and J lost 1, with 7 bases in between. This CDR3 is CASSLVGLQETQYF. DNA for the CDR3: TGCGCCAGCAGCTTGGTGGGACTCCAAGAGACCCAGTACTTC.

This clonotype was seen more than once but under ten times. The J gene is TRBJ1-1, the V gene TRBV7-2; D is possibly TRBD1 (6 bases). Germline V gene data show CDR1 as SGHTA and CDR2 as FQGNSA. V was trimmed by 4 bases and J by 0 bases, leaving 9 bases between them. CDR3 length: 14 amino acids. Written as DNA, the CDR3 is TGTGCCAGCAGCTGGACAGTCATGAACACTGAAGCTTTCTTT. It yields the protein CASSWTVMNTEAFF.

This clonotype was seen repeatedly, ten times or more. The V gene is TRBV20-1, the J gene TRBJ2-3, with 8 bases fitting TRBD2. This CDR3 comprises 13 residues. Germline V gene sequence: CDR1 DFQATT, CDR2 SNEGSKA (reference sequence). V shed 5 bases and J 4 bases; nucleotides not matched to a gene: 5. DNA for the CDR3: TGCAGTGCTGAAGCGGGGGCCTCAGATACGCAGTATTTT. Translated: CSAEAGASDTQYF.

CDR3 nucleotide sequence: TGTGCCAGCAGCACAGGGGGCGTGGACGAGCAGTACTTC. Translating gives CASSTGGVDEQYF. V gene TRBV6-2 or TRBV6-3 combines with J gene TRBJ2-7, with 9 bases identical to TRBD1. V shed 6 bases and J 5 bases; nucleotides not matched to a gene: 5. Germline assignment: CDR1 MNHEY and CDR2 SVGEGT. The CDR3 is made up of 13 amino acids.

This chain links TRBV6-1 with TRBJ2-7; 7 bases are shared with TRBD1. The CDR3 sequence is 13 residues long. Trimming took 5 bases from V and 3 from J; bases not matched to a gene: 4. Germline V CDR1 and CDR2: MNHNS, SASEGT. DNA of the CDR3: TGTGCCAGCAGTCCGACAGGGAGCTACGAGCAGTACGTC. This translates into CASSPTGSYEQYV.

The sample holds a few counts of this clonotype. V and J are TRBV7-7 and TRBJ1-1; the D is unclear. Germline CDR1 reads SSHAT; CDR2 reads FNYEAQ (reference sequence). V lost 0 bases and J lost 4, with 6 bases in between. The CDR3 is made up of 13 amino acids. As DNA, the CDR3 is TGTGCCAGCAGCTTAGCTTTGAGCACTGAAGCTTTCTTT. Amino acids: CASSLALSTEAFF.

The sample holds many counts of this clonotype. The chain couples TRBV27 to TRBJ2-7; D possibly uses TRBD1 or TRBD2 (5 bases each). Germline V gives CDR1 MNHEY, CDR2 SMNVEV (reference sequence). V dropped 8 bases and J dropped 2 bases, with 16 bases sitting between them. This CDR3 contains 14 residues. The CDR3 sequence: CASWDRQTPYEQYF. DNA of the CDR3: TGTGCCAGCTGGGACCGCCAAACACCCTACGAGCAGTACTTC.

The sample holds one count of this clonotype. This rearrangement joins TRBV29-1 to TRBJ2-5; TRBD1 aligns across 7 bases. After removal of 0 bases from V and 4 bases from J, the junction contained 5 bases not matched to a gene. This CDR3 has 14 residues. Germline V gene lookup returns CDR1 SQVTM and CDR2 ANQGSEA. This CDR3 is CSVEERGQGETQYF. In DNA, the CDR3 is TGCAGCGTTGAAGAAAGGGGGCAGGGAGAGACCCAGTACTTC.

This chain joins TRBV20-1 and TRBJ2-3; TRBD2 matches at 7 bases. The CDR3 length is 12 residues. The germline CDR1 and CDR2 sequences are DFQATT and SNEGSKA (reference sequence). V lost 3 bases and J lost 3; bases outside the gene matches: 0. The CDR3 sequence: CSASGGTDTQYF. The CDR3 DNA follows: TGCAGTGCTAGCGGGGGGACAGATACGCAGTATTTT.

The chain employs TRBV7-8 and TRBJ2-7; TRBD1 matches 8 bases. V trimming: 1 base; J trimming: 6 bases; junction bases outside the gene matches: 8. The germline gives CDR1 SGHVS, CDR2 FQNEAQ. The CDR3 is 15 residues long. The CDR3 sequence: CASSLVPGGPSEQYV. CDR3 DNA: TGTGCCAGCAGCTTAGTCCCAGGGGGCCCCTCCGAGCAGTACGTC.

This clonotype was seen a few times. The genes are TRBV7-9 and TRBJ2-3; TRBD2 aligns across 8 bases. Germline CDR1 SEHNR, CDR2 FQNEAQ (reference sequence). Trimming took 4 bases from V and 0 from J; bases not matched to a gene: 3. The CDR3 runs 15 residues. DNA for the CDR3: TGTGCCAGCAGCTCACCGGGGGGGAGCACAGATACGCAGTATTTT. The encoded protein is CASSSPGGSTDTQYF.

This chain links TRBV3-1 with TRBJ2-5; TRBD1 matches at 10 bases. V was pared by 1 base and J by 2 bases, with 1 base of the junction left unmatched. The germline V gene encodes CDR1 LGHDT and CDR2 YNNKEL (reference sequence). The CDR3 length is 15 residues. This chain's CDR3 is CASSQADRGQETQYF. CDR3 in DNA: TGTGCCAGCAGCCAAGCGGACAGGGGGCAAGAGACCCAGTACTTC.

This clonotype was observed once. J is TRBJ2-4 and V is TRBV4-1; tentatively, D is TRBD1 (6 bases). The CDR3 is 18 residues long. The V gene's germline CDR1 is MGHRA and CDR2 YSYEKL. V was pared by 0 bases and J by 3 bases, with 18 bases between. As DNA, the CDR3 is TGCGCCAGCAGCCAAGATGATCCAGGGGCGTCGGGCAAAAACATTCAGTACTTC. It yields the protein CASSQDDPGASGKNIQYF.

This clonotype was seen a handful of times. The chain couples TRBV7-8 to TRBJ2-1; TRBD2 matches at 9 bases. CDR1 is SGHVS, CDR2 FQNEAQ, per germline. This CDR3 spans 15 amino acids. The V gene end was trimmed by 1 base and the J gene end by 9 bases; junction bases not matched to a gene: 7. This chain's CDR3 is CASSLGAGGPLEQFF. CDR3 DNA sequence: TGTGCCAGCAGCTTAGGGGCGGGGGGGCCGCTTGAGCAGTTCTTC.

This chain links TRBV7-2 with TRBJ2-3; D is perhaps TRBD2 (6 bases). The length of the CDR3 is 16 residues. With 3 bases removed from V and 5 bases from J, the gap between germline ends came to 18 bases. The germline V gene encodes CDR1 SGHTA and CDR2 FQGNSA. The DNA of the CDR3 is TGTGCCAGCAGCTTGGTCAGGGAGGCTAGAAAAGATACGCAGTATTTT. This sequence encodes CASSLVREARKDTQYF.